These 25 T cell receptor beta chains came from one sample sequenced in a study of cytomegalovirus exposure and HLA in healthy donors. The method was immunoSEQ multiplex PCR; TCRdb's version includes in-frame clones alone and lacks a portion of them. The sample lists fewer than 70,000 clones, 90% occurring once. Sequencing was done on a sample of PBMCs. The receptor source for this set is a man between 18 and 35 years old in good health and CMV-seronegative.

A single count supports this clone. The rearrangement joins TRBV9 to TRBJ1-2, with TRBD1 matching 12 bases. The CDR3 is 14 amino acids. V trimming: 3 bases; J trimming: 8 bases; junction bases outside the gene matches: 5. In germline, CDR1 is SGDLS, CDR2 YYNGEE. DNA for the CDR3: TGTGCCAGCAGCGAGGGACAGGGGGCGCGAGGCTACACCTTC. Translation: CASSEGQGARGYTF.

This clone was seen a handful of times. DNA for the CDR3: TGTGCCAGCATTGACAGTGGGGGGAACTATGGCTACACCTTC. Translating gives CASIDSGGNYGYTF. The V gene is TRBV2, the J gene TRBJ1-2, with D perhaps TRBD1 (5 bases). In germline, CDR1 is SNHLY, CDR2 FYNNEI. V was trimmed by 7 bases and J by 2 bases, leaving 14 bases between them. The CDR3 is made up of 14 amino acids.

This rearrangement joins TRBV5-4 to TRBJ2-2, with 10 positions matching TRBD2. CDR1 and CDR2 from the germline V gene are SGHNT and YYREEE (reference sequence). The CDR3 contains 17 residues. Losses at the gene ends were 4 bases for V and 5 bases for J; bases not matched to a gene: 11. The CDR3 reads CASSPGGSGRLTGELFF. CDR3 coding DNA: TGTGCCAGCAGCCCAGGTGGTAGCGGGAGGCTGACCGGGGAGCTGTTTTTT.

The chain employs TRBV7-2 and TRBJ2-3, with D possibly matching TRBD2 (6 bases). Germline CDR1 SGHTA, CDR2 FQGNSA. This CDR3 region has 15 residues. Between the trimmed V and J ends, which lost 1 base and 0 bases, there was a span of 8 bases. CDR3 protein: CASSLDGTSTDTQYF. CDR3 bases: TGTGCCAGCAGCTTAGACGGGACTAGCACAGATACGCAGTATTTT.

The rearrangement links TRBV5-1 to TRBJ2-5; 8 bases fit TRBD2. CDR1 is SGHRS and CDR2 is YFSETQ in the germline V gene. Trimming at V came to 9 bases and at J to 4 bases, leaving 11 bases not matched to a gene. This CDR3 contains 14 residues. This chain's CDR3 is CATSPAGVRETQYF. DNA for the CDR3: TGCGCCACAAGCCCAGCGGGAGTAAGAGAGACCCAGTACTTC.

The chain joins TRBV9 to TRBJ2-5; D perhaps matches TRBD2 (6 bases). The germline V gene has CDR1 SGDLS and CDR2 YYNGEE. V lost 2 bases and J lost 1, with 24 bases in between. The CDR3 consists of 19 residues. The CDR3 protein is CASSVGSSSRLALQETQYF. CDR3 DNA sequence: TGTGCCAGCAGCGTCGGAAGTAGCTCTCGGCTAGCGCTCCAAGAGACCCAGTACTTC.

This chain joins TRBV29-1 and TRBJ1-5; D perhaps matches TRBD1 (6 bases). The germline CDR1 and CDR2 sequences are SQVTM and ANQGSEA. Trimming cost V 5 bases and J 2 bases, with 10 bases left between them. This CDR3 has 13 residues. CDR3 DNA sequence: TGCAGCGTTAAGCCAGGGGGCAATCAGCCCCAGCATTTT. Amino acid sequence: CSVKPGGNQPQHF.

This clone was detected many times. The chain combines TRBV19 with TRBJ2-1, with 7 nucleotides matching TRBD2. This CDR3 region has 13 residues. With V trimmed by 4 bases and J by 9 bases, 6 bases remained unmatched. The germline CDR1 and CDR2 sequences are LNHDA and SQIVND (reference sequence). The CDR3 DNA is TGTGCCAGTAGTACCAGCGGGATGGTTGAGCAGTTCTTC. This translates into CASSTSGMVEQFF.

This sequence joins TRBV28 and TRBJ2-3; 9 bases line up with TRBD2. Per the germline V gene, CDR1 is MDHEN and CDR2 is SYDVKM. V shed 3 bases, J shed 5 bases, and the junction held 9 bases outside the gene matches. The CDR3 extends over 16 amino acids. The CDR3 sequence is CASSLASGIKGDTQYF. The CDR3, as DNA: TGTGCCAGCAGTTTGGCTAGCGGGATAAAGGGAGATACGCAGTATTTT. Full variable domain (missing parts from reference TRBV28 and TRBJ2-3): DVKVTQSSRYLVKRTGEKVFLECVQDMDHENMFWYRQDPGLGLRLIYFSYDVKMKEKGDIPEGYSVSREKKERFSLILESASTNQTSMYLCASSLASGIKGDTQYFGPGTRLTVL.

This chain uses TRBV19 with TRBJ2-5, with 9 bases lining up with TRBD2. Trimming took 3 bases from V and 4 from J; bases not matched to a gene: 9. CDR3 length: 16 amino acids. Looked up from germline, CDR1 is LNHDA and CDR2 is SQIVND (reference sequence). The CDR3 DNA follows: TGTGCCAGTAGTATGCGGGGGGGGTACAGCCGAGAGACCCAGTACTTC. Translating gives CASSMRGGYSRETQYF.

The chain couples TRBV27 to TRBJ2-1, with 9 nucleotides matching TRBD2. After removal of 6 bases from V and 1 base from J, the junction contained 10 bases not matched to a gene. The CDR3 is 17 amino acids. Germline loops: CDR1 MNHEY, CDR2 SMNVEV (reference sequence). The CDR3 reads CASSPKAAGGSYNEQFF. The CDR3 DNA follows: TGTGCCAGCAGCCCCAAGGCGGCGGGAGGGTCCTACAATGAGCAGTTCTTC.

The rearrangement uses TRBV2 and TRBJ2-2, with a weak D call TRBD1 (8 bases). The CDR3 totals 15 residues. CDR1 and CDR2 from the germline V gene are SNHLY and FYNNEI. V was pared by 6 bases and J by 3 bases, with 14 bases between. The CDR3 reads CASRTGEGDTGELFF. In nucleotides, the CDR3 is TGTGCCAGCAGGACAGGGGAGGGGGACACCGGGGAGCTGTTTTTT.

This clone was recorded only once. V usage is TRBV2 and J usage is TRBJ1-2; D uncertain. The V end lost 6 bases, the J end lost 8 bases, and 22 bases lay between the germline ends. The CDR3 sequence is 15 residues long. Germline V lookup: CDR1 SNHLY, CDR2 FYNNEI. DNA for the CDR3: TGTGCCAGCAGCCTGGCGGGCCAACAGCTATACGGCTACACCTTC. Its protein is CASSLAGQQLYGYTF.

The chain is built from TRBV5-1 and TRBJ2-5, with 13 bases lining up with TRBD2. The CDR3 extends over 17 amino acids. V trimming: 2 bases; J trimming: 0 bases; junction bases outside the gene matches: 4. The V gene's germline CDR1 is SGHRS and CDR2 YFSETQ. The CDR3 coding sequence is TGCGCCAGCAGCTTAGGACTAGCGGGGGACTACCAAGAGACCCAGTACTTC. Translating gives CASSLGLAGDYQETQYF.

V gene TRBV28 combines with J gene TRBJ1-1; D remains unclear. Germline V gene lookup returns CDR1 MDHEN and CDR2 SYDVKM. Trimming shortened V by 6 bases and J by 0 bases, and 11 bases separated the two germline ends. CDR3 length: 14 residues. CDR3 sequence reads: CASRHGSMNTEAFF. The CDR3 region has the DNA TGTGCCAGCAGGCACGGGAGTATGAACACTGAAGCTTTCTTT.

The DNA for the CDR3 is TGTGCCAGCAGTTCCGATCGACAGGGGAGGGGTCAGCCCCAGCATTTT. Its protein product is CASSSDRQGRGQPQHF. V gene TRBV6-5 combines with J gene TRBJ1-5; 8 nucleotides agree with TRBD1. CDR3 length: 16 residues. Germline CDR1 and CDR2: MNHEY and SVGAGI. Germline trimming cut 4 bases from V and 6 bases from J; bases unmatched to any gene: 11.

The chain carries TRBV27 and TRBJ2-2; 13 bases match TRBD2. This CDR3 is 18 amino acids long. Germline values: CDR1 MNHEY, CDR2 SMNVEV (reference sequence). The V gene end was trimmed by 4 bases and the J gene end by 6 bases; junction bases not matched to a gene: 11. CDR3 protein: CASSSLGLAGPRPGELFF. As DNA, the CDR3 is TGTGCCAGCAGTTCCCTGGGACTAGCGGGACCTCGGCCCGGGGAGCTGTTTTTT.

The chain recombines TRBV2 with TRBJ1-5, with D possibly being TRBD1 (6 bases). V lost 4 bases to trimming and J lost 2 bases, with 12 bases between them. CDR3 size: 15 residues. Germline values: CDR1 SNHLY, CDR2 FYNNEI. The CDR3 region is CASSVGQLGNQPQHF. CDR3 in DNA: TGTGCCAGCAGTGTCGGACAGTTGGGCAATCAGCCCCAGCATTTT. Combining the CDR3 with reference TRBV2 and TRBJ1-5 gives the whole variable domain EPEVTQTPSHQVTQMGQEVILRCVPISNHLYFYWYRQILGQKVEFLVSFYNNEISEKSEIFDDQFSVERPDGSNFTLKIRSTKLEDSAMYFCASSVGQLGNQPQHFGDGTRLSIL.

This clone was seen a handful of times. This chain uses TRBV6-4 with TRBJ1-3; tentatively, D is TRBD1 (6 bases). V was clipped by 3 bases and J by 4 bases, with 13 bases between them. Germline V gene sequence: CDR1 MRHNA, CDR2 SNTAGT. The CDR3 has 15 amino acids. CDR3 bases: TGTGCCAGCAGTGAAGCCTTAGGGGGAGGAAACACCATATATTTT. Residues: CASSEALGGGNTIYF.

V gene TRBV5-6 combines with J gene TRBJ1-2, with a tentative D call TRBD1 (5 bases). Trimming left V 2 bases short and J 0 bases short, with 14 bases between. This CDR3 region has 16 residues. Looked up from germline, CDR1 is SGHDT and CDR2 is YYEEEE. In DNA, the CDR3 is TGTGCCAGCAGCTTCGAATCCACACAGGCTAACTATGGCTACACCTTC. Translation gives CASSFESTQANYGYTF.

This chain joins TRBV28 and TRBJ2-3; 12 nucleotides match TRBD2. The CDR3 length is 15 residues. V lost 5 bases, J lost 5 bases, and 5 bases stayed unmatched. Germline V gene data show CDR1 as MDHEN and CDR2 as SYDVKM. CDR3 DNA sequence: TGTGCCAGCAGTCGACTAGCGGGAGTACGAGATACGCAGTATTTT. Encoded protein: CASSRLAGVRDTQYF.

V usage is TRBV27 and J usage is TRBJ2-1; TRBD2 agrees at 7 bases. V gave up 10 bases and J gave up 3 bases; unmatched junction bases: 12. CDR3 length: 15 residues. CDR1 is MNHEY, CDR2 SMNVEV, per germline (reference sequence). The CDR3 here is CATIPVAGDYNEQFF. The CDR3 nucleotides are TGTGCCACTATCCCGGTGGCGGGAGACTACAATGAGCAGTTCTTC.

The sample holds one count of this clone. The rearrangement joins TRBV6-5 to TRBJ2-2, with TRBD2 matching 7 bases. The V and J ends lost 2 bases and 5 bases, in that order; junction bases with no gene match: 2. CDR1 MNHEY and CDR2 SVGAGI come from the germline V gene. The length of the CDR3 is 14 residues. Here the CDR3 DNA reads TGTGCCAGCAGTTACCTGGGAGGGACCGGGGAGCTGTTTTTT. Translated, it gives CASSYLGGTGELFF.

V is TRBV19 and J is TRBJ1-5; 11 bases match TRBD1. CDR3 length equals 15 residues. V shed 5 bases and J 9 bases; nucleotides not matched to a gene: 9. Germline lookup yields CDR1 LNHDA and CDR2 SQIVND (reference sequence). CDR3 region: CASSFGTGGGRPQHF. The CDR3, as DNA: TGTGCCAGTAGTTTCGGGACAGGGGGAGGTCGGCCCCAGCATTTT.

The chain uses TRBV27 and TRBJ2-2, with 7 positions matching TRBD2. Germline V gene lookup returns CDR1 MNHEY and CDR2 SMNVEV (reference sequence). The CDR3 sequence is 16 residues long. V was pared by 2 bases and J by 5 bases, with 8 bases of the junction left unmatched. CDR3 sequence (DNA): TGTGCCAGCAGTTTAGGATTGGGAGGGGAGACCGGGGAGCTGTTTTTT. It specifies CASSLGLGGETGELFF.